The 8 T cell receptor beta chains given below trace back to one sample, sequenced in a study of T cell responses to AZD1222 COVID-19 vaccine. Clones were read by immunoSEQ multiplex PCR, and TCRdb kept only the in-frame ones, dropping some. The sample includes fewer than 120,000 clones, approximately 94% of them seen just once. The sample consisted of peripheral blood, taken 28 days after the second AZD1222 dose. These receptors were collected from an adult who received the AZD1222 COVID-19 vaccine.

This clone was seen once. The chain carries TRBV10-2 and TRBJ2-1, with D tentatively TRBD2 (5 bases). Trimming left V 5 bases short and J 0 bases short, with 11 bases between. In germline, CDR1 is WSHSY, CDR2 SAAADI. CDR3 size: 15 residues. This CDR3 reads CASSTRASSYNEQFF. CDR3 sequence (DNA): TGCGCCAGCAGTACTAGGGCCAGCTCCTACAATGAGCAGTTCTTC.

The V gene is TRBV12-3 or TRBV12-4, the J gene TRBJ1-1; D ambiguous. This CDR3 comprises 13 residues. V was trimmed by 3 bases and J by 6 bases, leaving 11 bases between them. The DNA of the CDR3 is TGTGCCAGCAGTTTTCGCTATGGCGCTGAAGCTTTCTTT. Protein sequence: CASSFRYGAEAFF.

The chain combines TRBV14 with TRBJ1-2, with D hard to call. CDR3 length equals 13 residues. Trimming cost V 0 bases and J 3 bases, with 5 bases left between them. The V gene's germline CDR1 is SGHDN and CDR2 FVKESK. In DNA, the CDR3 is TGTGCCAGCAGCCAAGAAGTGGACTATGGCTACACCTTC. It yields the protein CASSQEVDYGYTF.

CDR3 coding DNA: TGTGCCAGCAGAAGGACAGCACTCATGAATGAGCAGTTCTTC. Its protein product is CASRRTALMNEQFF. V is TRBV6-5 and J is TRBJ2-1; a weak D match, TRBD1 (6 bases). V lost 6 bases, J lost 7 bases, and 16 bases lay in between. This CDR3 comprises 14 residues. From germline, CDR1 is MNHEY and CDR2 SVGAGI.

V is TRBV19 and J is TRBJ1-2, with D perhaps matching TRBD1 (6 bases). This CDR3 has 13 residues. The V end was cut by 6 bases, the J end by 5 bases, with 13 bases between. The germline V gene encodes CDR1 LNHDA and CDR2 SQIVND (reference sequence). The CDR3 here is CASRRQDRYGYTF. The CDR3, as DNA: TGTGCCAGTAGGAGACAGGATCGATATGGCTACACCTTC. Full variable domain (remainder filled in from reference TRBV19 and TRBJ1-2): DGGITQSPKYLFRKEGQNVTLSCEQNLNHDAMYWYRQDPGQGLRLIYYSQIVNDFQKGDIAEGYSVSREKKESFPLTVTSAQKNPTAFYLCASRRQDRYGYTFGSGTRLTVV.

The DNA for the CDR3 is TGTGCCAGCAGCCAGGGCGGAAACTCTGGAAACACCATATATTTT. Its protein product is CASSQGGNSGNTIYF. The chain recombines TRBV6-6 with TRBJ1-3; maybe TRBD1 (5 bases). Trimming stripped 6 bases from V and 0 bases from J, with 12 bases between. The CDR3 spans 15 residues. The germline V gene has CDR1 MNHNY and CDR2 SVGAGI (reference sequence).

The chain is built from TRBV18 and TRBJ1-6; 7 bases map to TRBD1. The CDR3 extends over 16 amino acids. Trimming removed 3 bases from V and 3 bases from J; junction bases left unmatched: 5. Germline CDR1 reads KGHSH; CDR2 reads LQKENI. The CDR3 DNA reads TGTGCCAGCTCACCTCAACGGGACAGCTATAATTCACCCCTCCACTTT. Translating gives CASSPQRDSYNSPLHF. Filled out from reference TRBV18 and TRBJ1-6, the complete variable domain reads NAGVMQNPRHLVRRRGQEARLRCSPMKGHSHVYWYRQLPEEGLKFMVYLQKENIIDESGMPKERFSAEFPKEGPSILRIQQVVRGDSAAYFCASSPQRDSYNSPLHFGNGTRLTVT.

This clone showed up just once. In DNA, the CDR3 is TGTGCCAGCAGCGTCACAGGGGATTCCTACGAGCAGTACTTC. It is translated as CASSVTGDSYEQYF. V gene TRBV11-2 combines with J gene TRBJ2-7; 7 bases are a match to TRBD1. The CDR3 has 14 amino acids. With V trimmed by 5 bases and J by 1 base, 5 bases remained unmatched. The germline V gene encodes CDR1 SGHAT and CDR2 FQNNGV.